This T cell receptor (beta chain) emerged from a study of T cell repertoires in cytomegalovirus infection (dated 2019 in TCRdb). Broadly, across the study: Donor HLA type was relevant to the analysis, as public TCR beta signatures indicated carriage of CMV infection together with the matching HLA type. Study-wide conclusions, independent of this receptor: In both this cohort and an independent roughly 350-donor cohort, the cumulative frequency of public TCR beta family members distinguished carriers of CMV infection plus the relevant HLA type. The ex vivo response was dominated by HLA-C-restricted CMV-specific TCR beta clonotypes, and the single most frequent clonotype in two of eight donors was supplied by these HLA-C-restricted clonotypes.

Trimming removed 4 bases from V and 15 bases from J; the gene matches leave 6 bases unexplained. CDR3 length: 13 amino acids, cysteine to phenylalanine. Of the read, only the CDR3 DNA is kept; its 39 bases are in frame from base 1. The CDR1 and CDR2 encoded by the germline V gene are MDHEN and SYDVKM. The sample holds a few counts of this clonotype. Its binding antigen is unknown. Per-base qualities were not stored, and no clone one base away is much larger. Sequencing instrument: Illumina HiSeq 1500. In-frame beta chains were kept once TCRdb had trimmed the public reads at Q25 with fastp and called clones with MiXCR. One record per CDR3 amino acid sequence lists the most common genes and DNA. The sample contains 250,000 to 300,000 distinct CDR3 sequences, roughly 13% of them found a single time. Of the sample, 8.5% to 10% falls within the top ten clones.

The chain joins TRBV28 to TRBJ2-4; the junction holds 13 bases that match TRBD2. Source material: PBMCs. The receptor was isolated from a human donor in good health (CMV status not recorded). Some clones in this sample may be carry-over from other donors' samples. The CDR3 sequence is CASSSGLAGVGYF. In nucleotides, the sequence is TGTGCCAGCAGTTCCGGACTAGCGGGAGTTGGGTACTTC.